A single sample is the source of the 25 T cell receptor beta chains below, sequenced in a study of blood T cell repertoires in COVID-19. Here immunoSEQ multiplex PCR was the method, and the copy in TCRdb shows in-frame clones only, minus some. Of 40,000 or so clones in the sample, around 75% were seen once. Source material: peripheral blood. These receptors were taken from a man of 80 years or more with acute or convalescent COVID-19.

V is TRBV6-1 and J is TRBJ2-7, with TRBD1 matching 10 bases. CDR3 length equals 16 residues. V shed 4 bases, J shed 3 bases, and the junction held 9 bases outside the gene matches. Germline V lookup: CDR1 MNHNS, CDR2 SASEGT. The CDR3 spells CASSGQGARGGYEQYF. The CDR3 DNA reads TGTGCCAGCAGTGGACAGGGGGCGCGGGGTGGCTACGAGCAGTACTTC.

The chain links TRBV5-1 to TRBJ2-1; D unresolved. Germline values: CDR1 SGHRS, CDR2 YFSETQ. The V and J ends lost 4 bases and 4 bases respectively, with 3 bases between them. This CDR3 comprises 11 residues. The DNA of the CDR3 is TGCGCCAGCAGCCTTTACAATGAGCAGTTCTTC. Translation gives CASSLYNEQFF.

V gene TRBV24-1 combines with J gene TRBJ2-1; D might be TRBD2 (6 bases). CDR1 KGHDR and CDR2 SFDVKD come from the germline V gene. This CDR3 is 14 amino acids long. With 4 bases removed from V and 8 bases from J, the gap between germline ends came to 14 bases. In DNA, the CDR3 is TGTGCCACCAGTGACCCGACTAGAACCTATGAGCAGTTCTTC. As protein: CATSDPTRTYEQFF.

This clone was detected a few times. CDR3 protein: CASRLAPTGELFF. In DNA form, the CDR3 reads TGTGCCAGCAGACTAGCGCCCACCGGGGAGCTGTTTTTT. The rearrangement joins TRBV2 to TRBJ2-2; 7 bases agree with TRBD2. From germline, CDR1 is SNHLY and CDR2 FYNNEI. After removal of 6 bases from V and 4 bases from J, the junction contained 2 bases not matched to a gene. This CDR3 has 13 amino acids.

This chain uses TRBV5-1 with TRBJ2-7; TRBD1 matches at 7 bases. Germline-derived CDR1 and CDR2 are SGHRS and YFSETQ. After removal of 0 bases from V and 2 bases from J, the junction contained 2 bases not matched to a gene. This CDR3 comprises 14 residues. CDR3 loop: CASSLAGQAYEQYF. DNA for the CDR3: TGCGCCAGCAGCTTGGCCGGACAGGCCTACGAGCAGTACTTC.

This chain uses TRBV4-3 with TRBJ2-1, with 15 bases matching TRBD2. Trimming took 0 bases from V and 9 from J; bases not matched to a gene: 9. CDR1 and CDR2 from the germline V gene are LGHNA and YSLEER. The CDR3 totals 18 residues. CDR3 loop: CASSQDLGLAGGPREQFF. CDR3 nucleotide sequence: TGCGCCAGCAGCCAAGATCTAGGACTAGCGGGAGGGCCGCGTGAGCAGTTCTTC.

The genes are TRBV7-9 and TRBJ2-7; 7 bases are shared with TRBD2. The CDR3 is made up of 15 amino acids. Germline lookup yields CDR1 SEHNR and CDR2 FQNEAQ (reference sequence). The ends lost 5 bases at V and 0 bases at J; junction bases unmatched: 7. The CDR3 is CASSNDRDYSYEQYF. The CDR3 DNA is TGTGCCAGCAGCAACGACCGGGACTACTCCTACGAGCAGTACTTC.

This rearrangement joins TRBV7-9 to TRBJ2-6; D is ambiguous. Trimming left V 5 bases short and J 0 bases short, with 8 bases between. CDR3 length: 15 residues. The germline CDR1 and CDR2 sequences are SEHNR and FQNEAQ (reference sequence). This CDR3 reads CASSPLSSGANVLTF. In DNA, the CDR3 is TGTGCCAGCAGCCCTCTAAGCTCTGGGGCCAACGTCCTGACTTTC. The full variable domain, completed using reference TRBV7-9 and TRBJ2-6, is DTGVSQNPRHKITKRGQNVTFRCDPISEHNRLYWYRQTLGQGPEFLTYFQNEAQLEKSRLLSDRFSAERPKGSFSTLEIQRTEQGDSAMYLCASSPLSSGANVLTFGAGSRLTVL.

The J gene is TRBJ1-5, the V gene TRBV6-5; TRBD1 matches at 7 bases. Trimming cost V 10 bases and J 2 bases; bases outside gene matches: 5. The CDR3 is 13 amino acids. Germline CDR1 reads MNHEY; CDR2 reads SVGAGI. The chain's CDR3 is CATQGVGNQPQHF. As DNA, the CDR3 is TGTGCCACCCAGGGGGTTGGCAATCAGCCCCAGCATTTT.

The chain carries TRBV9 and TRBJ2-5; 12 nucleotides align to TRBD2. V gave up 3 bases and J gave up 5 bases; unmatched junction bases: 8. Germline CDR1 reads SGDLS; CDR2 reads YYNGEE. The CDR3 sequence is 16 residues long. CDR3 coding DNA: TGTGCCAGCAGCGCTAGCGGGAGGGGAGGAAGGGAGACCCAGTACTTC. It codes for CASSASGRGGRETQYF.

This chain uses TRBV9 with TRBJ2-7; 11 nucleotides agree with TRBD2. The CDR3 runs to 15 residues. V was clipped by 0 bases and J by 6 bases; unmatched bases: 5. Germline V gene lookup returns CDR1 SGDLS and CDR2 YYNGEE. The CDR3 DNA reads TGTGCCAGCAGCGTAGAGGCTAGCGGGAGGTTCGAGCAGTACTTC. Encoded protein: CASSVEASGRFEQYF.

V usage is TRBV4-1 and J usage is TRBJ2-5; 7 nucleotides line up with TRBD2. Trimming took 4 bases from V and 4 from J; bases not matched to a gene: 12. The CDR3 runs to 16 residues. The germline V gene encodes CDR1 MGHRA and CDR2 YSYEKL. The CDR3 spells CASSPLASGALETQYF. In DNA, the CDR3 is TGCGCCAGCAGCCCGCTTGCGAGCGGGGCTTTAGAGACCCAGTACTTC.

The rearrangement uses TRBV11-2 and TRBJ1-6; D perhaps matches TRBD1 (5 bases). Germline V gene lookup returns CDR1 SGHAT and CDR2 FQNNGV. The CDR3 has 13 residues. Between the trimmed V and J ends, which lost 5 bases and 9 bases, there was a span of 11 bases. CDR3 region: CASSPGLSSPLHF. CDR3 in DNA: TGTGCCAGCAGCCCGGGACTTAGTTCACCCCTCCACTTT.

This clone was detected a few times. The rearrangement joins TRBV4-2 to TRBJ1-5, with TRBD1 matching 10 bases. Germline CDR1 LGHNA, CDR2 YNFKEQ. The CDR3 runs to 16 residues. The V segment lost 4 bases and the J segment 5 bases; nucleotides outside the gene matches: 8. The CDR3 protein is CASSPRLTGGYQPQHF. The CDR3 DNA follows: TGTGCCAGCAGCCCGAGATTGACAGGGGGCTATCAGCCCCAGCATTTT.

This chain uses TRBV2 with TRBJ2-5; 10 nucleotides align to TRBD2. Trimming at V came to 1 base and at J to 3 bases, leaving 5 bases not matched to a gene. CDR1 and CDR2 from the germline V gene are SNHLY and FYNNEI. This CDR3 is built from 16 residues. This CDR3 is CASSEGLAGVEETQYF. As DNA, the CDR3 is TGTGCCAGCAGTGAAGGGCTAGCGGGAGTGGAAGAGACCCAGTACTTC.

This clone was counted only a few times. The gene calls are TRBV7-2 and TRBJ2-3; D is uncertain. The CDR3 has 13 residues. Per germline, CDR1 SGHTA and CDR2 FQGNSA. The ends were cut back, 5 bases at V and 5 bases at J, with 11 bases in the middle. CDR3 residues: CASSATRGDTQYF. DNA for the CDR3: TGTGCCAGCAGCGCGACTCGTGGAGATACGCAGTATTTT.

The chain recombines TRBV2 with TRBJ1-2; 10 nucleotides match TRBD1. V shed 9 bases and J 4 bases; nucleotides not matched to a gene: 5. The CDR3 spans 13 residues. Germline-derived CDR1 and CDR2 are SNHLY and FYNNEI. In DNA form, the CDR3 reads TGTGCCAGAACGGGACAGGGGAGCTATGGCTACACCTTC. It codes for CARTGQGSYGYTF. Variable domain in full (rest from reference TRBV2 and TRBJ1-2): EPEVTQTPSHQVTQMGQEVILRCVPISNHLYFYWYRQILGQKVEFLVSFYNNEISEKSEIFDDQFSVERPDGSNFTLKIRSTKLEDSAMYFCARTGQGSYGYTFGSGTRLTVV.

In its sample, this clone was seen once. CDR3 region: CASSAGLQLYGNTIYF. The CDR3 DNA sequence: TGTGCCAGCAGCGCGGGCCTACAGCTCTATGGAAACACCATATATTTT. This sequence joins TRBV7-9 and TRBJ1-3; no definite D call. CDR3 size: 16 residues. Trimming left V 5 bases short and J 3 bases short, with 17 bases between. Germline V gives CDR1 SEHNR, CDR2 FQNEAQ (reference sequence).

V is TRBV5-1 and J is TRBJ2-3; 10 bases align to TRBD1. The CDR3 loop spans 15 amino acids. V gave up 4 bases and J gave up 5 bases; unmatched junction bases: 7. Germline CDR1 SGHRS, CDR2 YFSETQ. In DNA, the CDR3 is TGCGCCAGCAGCCAGGACAGGGGGTCGGTAGATACGCAGTATTTT. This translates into CASSQDRGSVDTQYF.

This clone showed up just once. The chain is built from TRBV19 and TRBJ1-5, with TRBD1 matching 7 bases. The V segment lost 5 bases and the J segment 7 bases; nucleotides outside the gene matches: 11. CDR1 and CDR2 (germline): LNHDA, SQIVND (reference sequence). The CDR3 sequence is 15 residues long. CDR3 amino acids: CASSLTGWRRQPQHF. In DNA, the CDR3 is TGTGCCAGTAGTTTGACAGGGTGGCGCCGGCAGCCCCAGCATTTT.

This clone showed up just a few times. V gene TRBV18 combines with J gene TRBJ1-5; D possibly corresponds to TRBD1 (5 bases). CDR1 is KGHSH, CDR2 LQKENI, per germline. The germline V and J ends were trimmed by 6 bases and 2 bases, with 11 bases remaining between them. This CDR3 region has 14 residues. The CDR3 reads CASSRQGGNQPQHF. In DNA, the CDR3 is TGTGCCAGCTCTCGTCAGGGCGGCAATCAGCCCCAGCATTTT. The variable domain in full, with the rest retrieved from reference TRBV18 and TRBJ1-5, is NAGVMQNPRHLVRRRGQEARLRCSPMKGHSHVYWYRQLPEEGLKFMVYLQKENIIDESGMPKERFSAEFPKEGPSILRIQQVVRGDSAAYFCASSRQGGNQPQHFGDGTRLSIL.

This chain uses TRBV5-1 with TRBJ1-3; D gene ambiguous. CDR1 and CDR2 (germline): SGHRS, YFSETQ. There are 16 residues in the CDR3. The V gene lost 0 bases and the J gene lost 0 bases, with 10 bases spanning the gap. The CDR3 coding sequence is TGCGCCAGCAGCTTGGCCGGGGTCGGCTCTGGAAACACCATATATTTT. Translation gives CASSLAGVGSGNTIYF.

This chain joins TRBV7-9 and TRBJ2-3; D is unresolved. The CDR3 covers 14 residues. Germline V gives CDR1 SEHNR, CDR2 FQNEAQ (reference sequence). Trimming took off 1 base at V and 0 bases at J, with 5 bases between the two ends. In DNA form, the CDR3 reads TGTGCCAGCAGCTTAGGCCGGAGCACAGATACGCAGTATTTT. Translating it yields CASSLGRSTDTQYF.

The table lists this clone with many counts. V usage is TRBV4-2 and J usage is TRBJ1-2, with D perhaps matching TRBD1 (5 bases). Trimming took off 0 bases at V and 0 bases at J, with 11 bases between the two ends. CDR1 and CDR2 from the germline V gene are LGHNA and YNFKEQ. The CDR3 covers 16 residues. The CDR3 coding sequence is TGTGCCAGCAGCCAAGAGCGGGACTCCGCTAACTATGGCTACACCTTC. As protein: CASSQERDSANYGYTF.

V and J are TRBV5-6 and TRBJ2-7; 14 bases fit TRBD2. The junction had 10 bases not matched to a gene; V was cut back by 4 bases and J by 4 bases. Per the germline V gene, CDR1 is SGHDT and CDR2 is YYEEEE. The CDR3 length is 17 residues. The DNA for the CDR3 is TGTGCCAGCAGCCGTTTCCCCGGGACTAGCGGGAGTTACGAGCAGTACTTC. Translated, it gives CASSRFPGTSGSYEQYF.